These 18 T cell receptor beta chains were sequenced from one sample in a study of Graves' ophthalmopathy and Graves' hyperthyroidism. Amplifying from RNA transcripts, the study obtained TCR beta CDR3 regions. The first round was an RT-PCR with HTBI primers, and the second round was a multiplex PCR. A single record per CDR3 protein comes from TCRdb applying MiXCR to the multiplex PCR reads. The sample shows approximately 210,000 distinct CDR3 sequences, about 22% of them seen only once. The sequenced material came from peripheral blood. The receptors stem from a woman between 50 and 59 years old with Graves' ophthalmopathy.

This clonotype has a count of ten or more. The chain combines TRBV29-1 with TRBJ2-7; D perhaps matches TRBD1 (6 bases). The V end lost 4 bases, the J end lost 7 bases, and 14 bases lay between the germline ends. Per the germline V gene, CDR1 is SQVTM and CDR2 is ANQGSEA. The CDR3 is made up of 12 amino acids. Here the CDR3 reads CSVVMGQSEQYF. The CDR3 DNA reads TGCAGCGTTGTAATGGGACAATCGGAGCAGTACTTC.

This clonotype was detected many times. The chain recombines TRBV14 with TRBJ2-5; D gene uncertain. Germline loops: CDR1 SGHDN, CDR2 FVKESK. The CDR3 consists of 14 residues. V was clipped by 1 base and J by 2 bases, with 8 bases between them. The CDR3 nucleotides read TGTGCCAGCAGCCAAGGGTACAGACAAGAGACCCAGTACTTC. Translating it yields CASSQGYRQETQYF.

This clonotype was picked up many times. The J gene is TRBJ2-7, the V gene TRBV20-1; 7 nucleotides agree with TRBD1. With V trimmed by 6 bases and J by 2 bases, 7 bases remained unmatched. CDR1 DFQATT and CDR2 SNEGSKA come from the germline V gene (reference sequence). The CDR3 has 13 residues. CDR3 nucleotide sequence: TGCAGTGCGGAAACCGGGACAGCCTACGAGCAGTACTTC. Translated: CSAETGTAYEQYF.

The chain links TRBV19 to TRBJ1-5; possibly TRBD1 for D (6 bases). Germline values: CDR1 LNHDA, CDR2 SQIVND (reference sequence). The CDR3 spans 18 residues. V lost 6 bases and J lost 1, with 22 bases in between. This CDR3 reads CASRRAGGGLGSNQPQHF. CDR3 sequence (DNA): TGTGCCAGTAGAAGAGCCGGGGGGGGGCTAGGAAGCAATCAGCCCCAGCATTTT. Combining the CDR3 with reference TRBV19 and TRBJ1-5 gives the whole variable domain DGGITQSPKYLFRKEGQNVTLSCEQNLNHDAMYWYRQDPGQGLRLIYYSQIVNDFQKGDIAEGYSVSREKKESFPLTVTSAQKNPTAFYLCASRRAGGGLGSNQPQHFGDGTRLSIL.

This clonotype was counted a few times. The CDR3 nucleotides read TGTGCCAGTGCCGGGACTTTGTTCGGTCAGCCCCAGCATTTT. It codes for CASAGTLFGQPQHF. V usage is TRBV6-2 or TRBV6-3 and J usage is TRBJ1-5; TRBD1 might be the D (5 bases). This CDR3 spans 14 amino acids. Trimming removed 9 bases at V and 6 bases at J, with 18 bases between. Germline V CDR1 and CDR2: MNHEY, SVGEGT.

This clonotype showed up many times. The CDR3 DNA sequence: TGTGCCAGCACCTCCAGGGGGGCGAACAATGAGCAGTTCTTC. Translation gives CASTSRGANNEQFF. J is TRBJ2-1 and V is TRBV13; possible D gene TRBD1, 7 bases. CDR1 PRHDT and CDR2 FYEKMQ come from the germline V gene (reference sequence). The CDR3 totals 14 residues. Deletions cut 7 bases from V and 5 bases from J, with 15 bases between.

The chain links TRBV28 to TRBJ2-7, with 9 bases lining up with TRBD2. The CDR3 runs 15 residues. V was clipped by 5 bases and J by 5 bases; unmatched bases: 10. Germline CDR1 and CDR2: MDHEN and SYDVKM. CDR3 loop: CASSDSGSVTHEQYF. The CDR3 nucleotides read TGTGCCAGCAGTGATAGCGGGAGCGTTACCCACGAGCAGTACTTC. Full variable domain (remainder filled in from reference TRBV28 and TRBJ2-7): DVKVTQSSRYLVKRTGEKVFLECVQDMDHENMFWYRQDPGLGLRLIYFSYDVKMKEKGDIPEGYSVSREKKERFSLILESASTNQTSMYLCASSDSGSVTHEQYFGPGTRLTVT.

V usage is TRBV6-5 and J usage is TRBJ1-1, with a possible D match to TRBD1 (6 bases). This CDR3 has 14 residues. V lost 2 bases to trimming and J lost 8 bases, with 15 bases between them. Per the germline V gene, CDR1 is MNHEY and CDR2 is SVGAGI. The CDR3 protein is CASSYLDRLSEAFF. The CDR3, as DNA: TGTGCCAGCAGTTACCTTGACAGGCTTTCCGAAGCTTTCTTT.

The sample holds many counts of this clonotype. The chain has TRBV28 and TRBJ2-7, with TRBD2 matching over 14 bases. Germline assignment: CDR1 MDHEN and CDR2 SYDVKM. The length of the CDR3 is 21 residues. Trimming at V came to 4 bases and at J to 6 bases, leaving 23 bases not matched to a gene. The CDR3 here is CASSSPGLAGGGYYIGPEQYF. The CDR3 nucleotides are TGTGCCAGCAGTTCCCCAGGACTAGCGGGAGGAGGGTACTATATTGGTCCCGAGCAGTACTTC.

At least ten counts were recorded for this clonotype. The chain couples TRBV29-1 to TRBJ2-7, with TRBD1 identical over 9 bases. This CDR3 is 14 amino acids long. The V segment lost 6 bases and the J segment 2 bases; nucleotides outside the gene matches: 8. Germline V lookup: CDR1 SQVTM, CDR2 ANQGSEA. DNA of the CDR3: TGCAGCGTCAGTTCCGGGACAGGGCCCTACGAGCAGTACTTC. Its protein is CSVSSGTGPYEQYF.

This clonotype has a handful of counts. The V gene is TRBV15, the J gene TRBJ1-5; 9 positions match TRBD1. V lost 0 bases to trimming and J lost 6 bases; unmatched junction nucleotides: 12. Germline assignment: CDR1 LNHNV and CDR2 YYDKDF (reference sequence). This CDR3 region has 18 residues. CDR3 amino acids: CATSRDSATGTGTQPQHF. CDR3 DNA: TGTGCCACCAGCAGAGATAGCGCAACTGGGACAGGGACTCAGCCCCAGCATTTT.

V and J are TRBV11-1 and TRBJ2-7, with unresolved D. Trimming removed 3 bases from V and 4 bases from J, with 13 bases in between. CDR1 and CDR2 from the germline V gene are SGHAT and FQDESV (reference sequence). The CDR3 covers 14 residues. CDR3 sequence reads: CASSFGPPRYEQYF. Here the CDR3 DNA reads TGTGCCAGCAGCTTCGGCCCCCCCCGGTACGAGCAGTACTTC.

V is TRBV7-3 and J is TRBJ1-6; no reliable D call. Per the germline V gene, CDR1 is SGHTA and CDR2 is FQGTGA. V was trimmed by 3 bases and J by 4 bases, leaving 10 bases between them. The CDR3 is 15 residues long. The CDR3 sequence is CASSFSGQYNSPLHF. CDR3 bases: TGTGCCAGCAGCTTCTCGGGCCAGTATAATTCACCCCTCCACTTT.

The chain is built from TRBV6-2 or TRBV6-3 and TRBJ2-2; 8 bases match TRBD1. Per the germline V gene, CDR1 is MNHEY and CDR2 is SVGEGT. CDR3 length: 17 amino acids. V shed 6 bases, J shed 2 bases, and the junction held 11 bases outside the gene matches. CDR3 protein: CASSQWGQVDNTGELFF. In DNA form, the CDR3 reads TGTGCCAGCAGCCAATGGGGACAGGTGGATAACACCGGGGAGCTGTTTTTT.

The V call is TRBV11-2, the J call TRBJ1-1; 7 bases match TRBD1. Germline assignment: CDR1 SGHAT and CDR2 FQNNGV. The CDR3 has 13 amino acids. J lost 7 bases, V lost 4 bases, and 6 bases had no gene match. CDR3 loop: CASSSRGEDEAFF. CDR3 DNA sequence: TGTGCCAGCAGCTCCAGGGGGGAAGATGAAGCTTTCTTT.

This clonotype has a count of ten or more. This rearrangement joins TRBV6-5 to TRBJ2-5; possible D gene TRBD2, 5 bases. The CDR3 covers 13 residues. Trimming took 0 bases from V and 5 from J, leaving 7 bases between them. CDR1 is MNHEY, CDR2 SVGAGI, per germline. The CDR3 protein is CASSYSTGETQYF. For the CDR3, the DNA is TGTGCCAGCAGTTACTCGACGGGGGAGACCCAGTACTTC.

The V and J genes are TRBV5-4 and TRBJ1-2; TRBD1 might be the D (5 bases). CDR3 length equals 12 residues. CDR1 is SGHNT and CDR2 is YYREEE in the germline V gene (reference sequence). V lost 2 bases, J lost 8 bases, and 10 bases lay in between. The CDR3 is CASSFYRDGYTF. For the CDR3, the DNA is TGTGCCAGCAGCTTTTATCGGGACGGCTACACCTTC.

This clonotype was found many times. The chain combines TRBV20-1 with TRBJ2-7; 11 nucleotides line up with TRBD2. Germline CDR1 is DFQATT and CDR2 is SNEGSKA (reference sequence). The V segment lost 3 bases and the J segment 5 bases; nucleotides outside the gene matches: 9. The CDR3 length is 15 residues. Here the CDR3 reads CSASGIAGGANEQYF. CDR3 coding DNA: TGCAGTGCTAGTGGGATAGCGGGAGGGGCGAACGAGCAGTACTTC.